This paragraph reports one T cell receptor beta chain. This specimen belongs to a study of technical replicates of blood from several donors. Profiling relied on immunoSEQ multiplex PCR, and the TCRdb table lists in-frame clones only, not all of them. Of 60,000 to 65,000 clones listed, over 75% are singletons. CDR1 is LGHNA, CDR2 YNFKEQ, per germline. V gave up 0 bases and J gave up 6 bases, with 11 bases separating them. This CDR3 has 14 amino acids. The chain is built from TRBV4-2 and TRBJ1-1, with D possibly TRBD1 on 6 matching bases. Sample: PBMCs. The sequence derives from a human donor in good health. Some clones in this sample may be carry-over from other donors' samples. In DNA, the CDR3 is TGTGCCAGCAGCCAAGATGGCCAGGGGCCTGAAGCTTTCTTT. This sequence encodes CASSQDGQGPEAFF.